The subject of this entry is one T cell receptor (beta chain). These data belong to a study of control samples from healthy donors and cancer patients. Profiled with immunoSEQ multiplex PCR; TCRdb holds only in-frame clones, not every one. The sample shows about 160,000 clones, 95% to 96% of them seen only once. CDR3 length: 19 amino acids. Germline loops: CDR1 SGHAT, CDR2 FQNNGV. V was clipped by 6 bases and J by 2 bases; unmatched bases: 16. The sequenced material came from blood. The chain is built from TRBV11-2 and TRBJ2-5; 12 bases map to TRBD1. This receptor was identified in a woman in her thirties in good health. Here the CDR3 reads CASSISGDRGRLVQETQYF. The DNA for the CDR3 is TGTGCCAGCAGTATTTCTGGGGACAGGGGGCGATTGGTACAAGAGACCCAGTACTTC.